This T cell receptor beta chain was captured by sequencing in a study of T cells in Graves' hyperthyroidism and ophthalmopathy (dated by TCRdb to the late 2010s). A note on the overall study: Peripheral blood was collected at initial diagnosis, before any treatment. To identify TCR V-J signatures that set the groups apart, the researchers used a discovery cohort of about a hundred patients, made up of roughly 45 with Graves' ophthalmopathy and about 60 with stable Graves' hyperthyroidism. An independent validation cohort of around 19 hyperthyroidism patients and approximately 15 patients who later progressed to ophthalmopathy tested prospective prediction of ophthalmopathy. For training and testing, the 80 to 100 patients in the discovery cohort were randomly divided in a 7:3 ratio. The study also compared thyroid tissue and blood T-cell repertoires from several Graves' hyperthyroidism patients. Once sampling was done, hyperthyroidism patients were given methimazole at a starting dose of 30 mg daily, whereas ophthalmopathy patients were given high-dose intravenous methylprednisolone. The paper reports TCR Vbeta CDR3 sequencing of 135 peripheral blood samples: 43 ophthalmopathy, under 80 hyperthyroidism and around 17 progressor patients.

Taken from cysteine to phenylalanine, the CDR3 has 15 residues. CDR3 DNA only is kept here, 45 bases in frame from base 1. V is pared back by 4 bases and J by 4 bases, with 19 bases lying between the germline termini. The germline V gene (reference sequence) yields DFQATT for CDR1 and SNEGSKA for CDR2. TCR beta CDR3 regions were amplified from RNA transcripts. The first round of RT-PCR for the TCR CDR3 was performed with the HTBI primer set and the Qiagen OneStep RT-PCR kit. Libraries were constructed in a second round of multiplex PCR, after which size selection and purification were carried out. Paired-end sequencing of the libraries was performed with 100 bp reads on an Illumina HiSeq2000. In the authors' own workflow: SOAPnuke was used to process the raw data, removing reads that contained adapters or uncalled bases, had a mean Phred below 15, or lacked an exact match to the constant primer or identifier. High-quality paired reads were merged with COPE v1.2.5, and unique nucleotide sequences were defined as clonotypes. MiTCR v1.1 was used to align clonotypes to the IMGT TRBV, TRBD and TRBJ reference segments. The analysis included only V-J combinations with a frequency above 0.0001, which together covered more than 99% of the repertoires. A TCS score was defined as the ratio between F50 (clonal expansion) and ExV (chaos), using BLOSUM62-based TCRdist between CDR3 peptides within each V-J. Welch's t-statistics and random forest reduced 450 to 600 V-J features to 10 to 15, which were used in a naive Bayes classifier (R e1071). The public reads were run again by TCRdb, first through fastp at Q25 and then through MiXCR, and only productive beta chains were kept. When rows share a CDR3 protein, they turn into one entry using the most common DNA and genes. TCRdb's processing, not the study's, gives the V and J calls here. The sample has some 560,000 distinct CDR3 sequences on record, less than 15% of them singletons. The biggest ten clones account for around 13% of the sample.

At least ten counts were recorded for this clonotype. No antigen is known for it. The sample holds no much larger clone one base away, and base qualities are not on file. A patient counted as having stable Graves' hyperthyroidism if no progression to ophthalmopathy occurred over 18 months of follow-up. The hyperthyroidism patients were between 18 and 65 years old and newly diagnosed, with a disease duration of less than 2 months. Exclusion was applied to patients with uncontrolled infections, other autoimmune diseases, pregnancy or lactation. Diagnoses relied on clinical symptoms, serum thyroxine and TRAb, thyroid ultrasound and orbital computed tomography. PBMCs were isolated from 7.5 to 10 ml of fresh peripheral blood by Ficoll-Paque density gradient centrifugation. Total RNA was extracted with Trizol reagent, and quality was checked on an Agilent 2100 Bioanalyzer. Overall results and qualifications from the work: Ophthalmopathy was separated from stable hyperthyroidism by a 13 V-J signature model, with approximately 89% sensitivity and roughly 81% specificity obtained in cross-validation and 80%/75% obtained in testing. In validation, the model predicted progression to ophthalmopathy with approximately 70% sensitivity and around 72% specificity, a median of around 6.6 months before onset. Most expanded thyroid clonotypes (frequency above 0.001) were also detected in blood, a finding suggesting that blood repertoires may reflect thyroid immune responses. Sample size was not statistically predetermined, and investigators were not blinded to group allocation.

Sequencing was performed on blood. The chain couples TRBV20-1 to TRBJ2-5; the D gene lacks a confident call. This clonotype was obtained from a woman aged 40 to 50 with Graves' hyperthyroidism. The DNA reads TGCAGTGCTAATGTGTTGGCCTCCTCAAGAGAGACCCAGTACTTC. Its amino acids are CSANVLASSRETQYF.